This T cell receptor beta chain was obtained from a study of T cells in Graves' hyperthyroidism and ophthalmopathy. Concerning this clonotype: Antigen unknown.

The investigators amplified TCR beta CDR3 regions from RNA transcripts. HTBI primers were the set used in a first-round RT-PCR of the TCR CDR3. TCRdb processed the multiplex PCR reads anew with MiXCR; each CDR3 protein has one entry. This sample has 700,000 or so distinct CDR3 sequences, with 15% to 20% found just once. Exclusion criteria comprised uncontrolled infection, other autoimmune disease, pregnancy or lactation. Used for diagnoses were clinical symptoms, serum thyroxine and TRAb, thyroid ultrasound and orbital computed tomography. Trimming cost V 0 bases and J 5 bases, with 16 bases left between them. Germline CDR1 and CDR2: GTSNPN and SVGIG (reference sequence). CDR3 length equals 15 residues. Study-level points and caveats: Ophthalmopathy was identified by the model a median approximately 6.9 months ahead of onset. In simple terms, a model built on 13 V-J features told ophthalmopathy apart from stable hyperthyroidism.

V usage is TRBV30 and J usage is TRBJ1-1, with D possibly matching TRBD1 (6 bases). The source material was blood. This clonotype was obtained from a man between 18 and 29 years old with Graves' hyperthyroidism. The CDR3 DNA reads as TGTGCCTGGAGTGTGGGCGGGGGGCCGCGGACTGAAGCTTTCTTT. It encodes CAWSVGGGPRTEAFF.